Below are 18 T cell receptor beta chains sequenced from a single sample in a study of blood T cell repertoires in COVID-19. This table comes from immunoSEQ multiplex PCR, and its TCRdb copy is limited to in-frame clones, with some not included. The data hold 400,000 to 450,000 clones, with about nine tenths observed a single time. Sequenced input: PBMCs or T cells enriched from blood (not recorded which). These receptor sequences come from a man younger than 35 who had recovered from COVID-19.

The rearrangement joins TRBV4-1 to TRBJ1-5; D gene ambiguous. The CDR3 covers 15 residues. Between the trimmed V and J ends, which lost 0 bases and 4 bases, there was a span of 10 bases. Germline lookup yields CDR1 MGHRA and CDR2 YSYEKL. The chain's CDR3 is CASSQDSRRNQPQHF. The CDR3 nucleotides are TGCGCCAGCAGCCAAGATTCGCGCAGGAATCAGCCCCAGCATTTT.

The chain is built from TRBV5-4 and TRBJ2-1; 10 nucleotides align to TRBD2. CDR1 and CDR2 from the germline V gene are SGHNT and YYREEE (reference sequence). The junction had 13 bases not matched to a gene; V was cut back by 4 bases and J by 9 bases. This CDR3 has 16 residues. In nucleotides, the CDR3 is TGTGCCAGCAGCCAGAGGTCCGGGACTAGCGTCGGTGAGCAGTTCTTC. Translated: CASSQRSGTSVGEQFF.

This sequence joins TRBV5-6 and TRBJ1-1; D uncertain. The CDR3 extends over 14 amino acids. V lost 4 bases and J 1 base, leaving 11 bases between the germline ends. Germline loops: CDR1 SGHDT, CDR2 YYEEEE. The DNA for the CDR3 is TGTGCCAGCAGCCCGACGCGGGGGAACACTGAAGCTTTCTTT. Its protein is CASSPTRGNTEAFF.

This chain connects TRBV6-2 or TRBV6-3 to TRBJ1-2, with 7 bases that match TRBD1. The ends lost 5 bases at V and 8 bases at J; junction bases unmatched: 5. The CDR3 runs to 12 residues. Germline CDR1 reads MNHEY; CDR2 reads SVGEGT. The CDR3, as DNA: TGTGCCAGCAGTCAAAGGGGGCTCGGCTACACCTTC. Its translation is CASSQRGLGYTF.

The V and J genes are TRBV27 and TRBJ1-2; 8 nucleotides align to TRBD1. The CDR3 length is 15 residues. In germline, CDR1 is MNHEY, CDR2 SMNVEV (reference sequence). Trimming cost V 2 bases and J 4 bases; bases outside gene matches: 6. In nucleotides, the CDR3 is TGTGCCAGCAGTTTAGAGGCAGGGGGCTTCTATGGCTACACCTTC. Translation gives CASSLEAGGFYGYTF.

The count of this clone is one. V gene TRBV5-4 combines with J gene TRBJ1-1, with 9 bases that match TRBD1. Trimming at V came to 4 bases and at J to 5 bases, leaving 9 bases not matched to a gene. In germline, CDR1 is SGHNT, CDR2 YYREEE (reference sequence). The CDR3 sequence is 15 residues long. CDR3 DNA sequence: TGTGCCAGCAGCCGTACAGGGGGCGCGAGGACTGAAGCTTTCTTT. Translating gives CASSRTGGARTEAFF.

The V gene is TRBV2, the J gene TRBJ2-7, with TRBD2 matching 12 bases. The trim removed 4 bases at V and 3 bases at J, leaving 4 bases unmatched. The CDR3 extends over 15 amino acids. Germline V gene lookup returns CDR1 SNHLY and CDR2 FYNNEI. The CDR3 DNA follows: TGTGCCAGCAGTGGATCGACTAGCGGGGGCTACGAGCAGTACTTC. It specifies CASSGSTSGGYEQYF.

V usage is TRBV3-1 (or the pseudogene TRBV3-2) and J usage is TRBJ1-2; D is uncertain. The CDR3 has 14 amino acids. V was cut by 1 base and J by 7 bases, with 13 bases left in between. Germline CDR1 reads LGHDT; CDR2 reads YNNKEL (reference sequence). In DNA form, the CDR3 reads TGTGCCAGCAGCCAAGTAGAGGGTTCGTCTGGCTACACCTTC. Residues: CASSQVEGSSGYTF.

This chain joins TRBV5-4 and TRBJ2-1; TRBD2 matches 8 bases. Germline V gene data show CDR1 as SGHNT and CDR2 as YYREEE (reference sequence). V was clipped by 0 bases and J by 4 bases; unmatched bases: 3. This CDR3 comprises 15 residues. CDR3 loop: CASSLDGGEYNEQFF. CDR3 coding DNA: TGTGCCAGCAGCTTGGACGGGGGGGAATACAATGAGCAGTTCTTC.

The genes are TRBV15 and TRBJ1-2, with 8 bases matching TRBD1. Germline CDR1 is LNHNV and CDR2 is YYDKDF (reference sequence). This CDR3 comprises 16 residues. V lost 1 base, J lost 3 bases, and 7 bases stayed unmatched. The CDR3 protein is CATSRAQGARDYGYTF. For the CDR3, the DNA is TGTGCCACCAGCAGAGCGCAGGGGGCGCGCGACTATGGCTACACCTTC.

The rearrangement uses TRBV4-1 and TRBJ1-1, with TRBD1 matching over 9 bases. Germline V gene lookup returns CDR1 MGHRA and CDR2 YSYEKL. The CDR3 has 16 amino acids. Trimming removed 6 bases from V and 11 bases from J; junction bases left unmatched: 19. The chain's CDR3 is CASSRQNIQDRGGAFF. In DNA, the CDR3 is TGCGCCAGCAGTCGCCAAAACATCCAGGACAGGGGTGGCGCTTTCTTT.

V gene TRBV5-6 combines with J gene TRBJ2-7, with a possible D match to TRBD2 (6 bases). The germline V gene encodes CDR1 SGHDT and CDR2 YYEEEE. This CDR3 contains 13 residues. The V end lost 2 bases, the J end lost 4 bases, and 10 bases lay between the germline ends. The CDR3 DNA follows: TGTGCCAGCAGCTTACGGAGCGGGTACGAGCAGTACTTC. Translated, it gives CASSLRSGYEQYF.

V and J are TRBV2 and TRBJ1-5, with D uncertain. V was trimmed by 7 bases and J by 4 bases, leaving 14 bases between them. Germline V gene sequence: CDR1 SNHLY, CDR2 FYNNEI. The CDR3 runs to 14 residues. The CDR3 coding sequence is TGTGCCAGCATCCGGGAGATGGGGAATCAGCCCCAGCATTTT. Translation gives CASIREMGNQPQHF. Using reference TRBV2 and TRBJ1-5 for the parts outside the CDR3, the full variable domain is EPEVTQTPSHQVTQMGQEVILRCVPISNHLYFYWYRQILGQKVEFLVSFYNNEISEKSEIFDDQFSVERPDGSNFTLKIRSTKLEDSAMYFCASIREMGNQPQHFGDGTRLSIL.

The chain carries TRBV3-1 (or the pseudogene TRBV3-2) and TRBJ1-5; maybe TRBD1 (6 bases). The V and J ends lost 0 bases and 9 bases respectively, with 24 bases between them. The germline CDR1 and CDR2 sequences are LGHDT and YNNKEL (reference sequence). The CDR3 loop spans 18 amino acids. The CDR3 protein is CASSQDLGLTGSGGPQHF. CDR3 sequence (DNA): TGTGCCAGCAGCCAAGATCTAGGTTTGACAGGCTCAGGAGGGCCCCAGCATTTT.

Here the CDR3 DNA reads TGTGCCATCAGTGAGGGACTAGCGGCAAGCACAGATACGCAGTATTTT. It encodes CAISEGLAASTDTQYF. This sequence joins TRBV10-3 and TRBJ2-3; 10 bases line up with TRBD2. V was pared by 2 bases and J by 0 bases, with 2 bases of the junction left unmatched. Germline CDR1 and CDR2: ENHRY and SYGVKD. This CDR3 region has 16 residues.

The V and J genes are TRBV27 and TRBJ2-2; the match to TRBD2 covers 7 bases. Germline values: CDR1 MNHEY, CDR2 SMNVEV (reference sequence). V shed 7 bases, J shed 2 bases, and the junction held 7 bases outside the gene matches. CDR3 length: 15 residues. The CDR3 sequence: CASKPPGGNTGELFF. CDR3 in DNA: TGTGCCAGCAAACCCCCGGGGGGAAACACCGGGGAGCTGTTTTTT.

DNA of the CDR3: TGCGCCAGCAGCCAAGGCAGACTAGCGGGCCGGTTGGACAACAATGAGCAGTTCTTC. Translated, it gives CASSQGRLAGRLDNNEQFF. The chain combines TRBV4-1 with TRBJ2-1, with 10 nucleotides matching TRBD2. With 1 base clipped from V and 5 bases from J, the junction kept 14 bases outside the gene matches. The length of the CDR3 is 19 residues. The germline gives CDR1 MGHRA, CDR2 YSYEKL.

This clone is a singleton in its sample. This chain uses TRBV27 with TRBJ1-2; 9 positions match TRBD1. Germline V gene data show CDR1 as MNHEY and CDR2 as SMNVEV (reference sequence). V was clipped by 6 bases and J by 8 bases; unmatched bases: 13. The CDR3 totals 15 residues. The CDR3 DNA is TGTGCCAGCAGGACCCTACAGGGGGCGCAGGTCGGCTACACCTTC. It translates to CASRTLQGAQVGYTF.